This T cell receptor beta chain was found in a study of T-cell reconstitution after alpha-beta-depleted transplantation in children. The study's findings and limits: One year post-transplant, T-cell counts and diversity were largely derived from T cells produced anew. Two months or so post-transplant, alpha-beta T cells reportedly derived from several hundred expanded graft clones. Recipient T cells and thymic progenitors that survived were the source of the high TCRbeta diversity seen at day 60 in some patients.

As it was prepared, the TCRbeta library received unique molecular identifiers. TCRdb reanalysed the PCR reads using MiXCR and keeps one entry per CDR3 protein. The repertoire holds around 490,000 distinct CDR3 sequences, with about an eighth as singletons. Germline V gene data show CDR1 as SGHRS and CDR2 as YFSETQ. With V trimmed by 3 bases and J by 4 bases, 11 bases remained unmatched. CDR3 size: 17 residues. Concerning this clonotype: Its antigen is still unknown.

This sequence joins TRBV5-1 and TRBJ2-1; 9 nucleotides match TRBD2. The clonotype originates from a female patient aged 2 to 10 who had a stem cell transplant for aplastic anemia, so the T cells may come from the graft donor. This specimen consisted of PBMCs, mostly from graft donor cells, obtained 180 days after TCRalphabeta/CD19-depleted stem cell transplant. CDR3 nucleotides: TGCGCCAGCAGCTCGCCCCTCCTAGCGGGGACTTACAATGAGCAGTTCTTC. The encoded protein is CASSSPLLAGTYNEQFF.